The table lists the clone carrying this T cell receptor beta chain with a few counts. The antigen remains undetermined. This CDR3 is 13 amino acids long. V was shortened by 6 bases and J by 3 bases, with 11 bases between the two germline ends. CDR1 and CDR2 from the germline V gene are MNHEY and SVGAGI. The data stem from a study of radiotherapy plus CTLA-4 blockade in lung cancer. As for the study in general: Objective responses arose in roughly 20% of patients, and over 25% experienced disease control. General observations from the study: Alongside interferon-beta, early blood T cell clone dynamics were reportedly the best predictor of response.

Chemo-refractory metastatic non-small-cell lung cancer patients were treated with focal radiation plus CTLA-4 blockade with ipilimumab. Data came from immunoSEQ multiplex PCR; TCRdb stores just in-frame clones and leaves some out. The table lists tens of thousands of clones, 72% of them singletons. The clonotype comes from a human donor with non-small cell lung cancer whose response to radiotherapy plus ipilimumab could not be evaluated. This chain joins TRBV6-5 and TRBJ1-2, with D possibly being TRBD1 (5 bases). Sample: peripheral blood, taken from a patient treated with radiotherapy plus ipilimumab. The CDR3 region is CASRGDSDYGYTF. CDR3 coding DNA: TGTGCCAGCAGGGGCGACAGCGACTATGGCTACACCTTC.